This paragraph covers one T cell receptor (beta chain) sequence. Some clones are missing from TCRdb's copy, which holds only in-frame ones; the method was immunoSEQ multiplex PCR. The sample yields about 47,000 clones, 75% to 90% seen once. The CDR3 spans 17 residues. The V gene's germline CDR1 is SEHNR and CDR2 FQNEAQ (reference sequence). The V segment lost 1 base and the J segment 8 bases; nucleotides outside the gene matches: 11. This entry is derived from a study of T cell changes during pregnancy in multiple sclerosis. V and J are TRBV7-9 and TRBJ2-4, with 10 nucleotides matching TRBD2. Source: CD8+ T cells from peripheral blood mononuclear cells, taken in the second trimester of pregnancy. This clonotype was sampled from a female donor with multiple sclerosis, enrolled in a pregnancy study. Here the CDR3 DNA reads TGTGCCAGCAGCTTAGGTACGGAAGCGGGGGGGCGAGACATTCAGTACTTC. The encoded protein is CASSLGTEAGGRDIQYF.